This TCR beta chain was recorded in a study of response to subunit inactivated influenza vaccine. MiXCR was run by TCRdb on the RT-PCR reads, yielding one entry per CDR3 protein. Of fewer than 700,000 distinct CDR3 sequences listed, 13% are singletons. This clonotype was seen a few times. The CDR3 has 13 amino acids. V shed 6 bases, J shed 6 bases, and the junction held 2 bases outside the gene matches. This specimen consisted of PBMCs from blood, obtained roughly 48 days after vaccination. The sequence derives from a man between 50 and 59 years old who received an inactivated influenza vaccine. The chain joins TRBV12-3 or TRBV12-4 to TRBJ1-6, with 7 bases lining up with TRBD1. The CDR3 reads CASRGTVNSPLHF. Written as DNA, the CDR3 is TGTGCCAGCAGGGGGACAGTTAATTCACCCCTCCACTTT.